This record covers a single T cell receptor beta chain. The data are from a study of T cells in tumors after PD-1 blockade. Study-level background: Each patient got pembrolizumab 200 mg every 3 weeks or cemiplimab 350 mg every 2 weeks. A subset received ongoing vismodegib 150 mg daily alongside anti-PD-1 therapy.

Germline assignment: CDR1 LGHDT and CDR2 YNNKEL (reference sequence). The CDR3 loop spans 17 amino acids. V was clipped by 0 bases and J by 1 base, with 12 bases between them. TCRdb's table, derived via immunoSEQ multiplex PCR, lists solely in-frame clones and lacks some. The sample yields about 47,000 clones, about four fifths seen once. The chain uses TRBV3-1 (or the pseudogene TRBV3-2) and TRBJ2-2; either TRBD1 or TRBD2 may fit D (5 bases each). The origin of this receptor is a human donor with basal cell carcinoma. This material consisted of PBMCs, taken before anti-PD-1 treatment. CDR3 loop: CASSQDTGPRNTGELFF. DNA for the CDR3: TGTGCCAGCAGCCAAGATACGGGGCCTAGGAACACCGGGGAGCTGTTTTTT.